This T cell receptor (beta chain) originates from a study of cytomegalovirus exposure and HLA in healthy donors. The PCR used 60 Vbeta and 13 Jbeta primers. Clones were sequenced by immunoSEQ multiplex PCR, and TCRdb holds only the in-frame ones, with some missing. The table has approximately 150,000 clones, more than 80% seen once; the top ten hold around 14%. Every donor was a healthy person donating bone marrow. The V and J ends lost 5 bases and 8 bases respectively, with 13 bases between them. The CDR3 runs to 14 residues. Germline CDR1 is SGHVS and CDR2 is FNYEAQ. The study, taken as a whole, reports: Apart from CMV serostatus, no immune exposure information was available. Donors belonging to an Asian-associated ancestry cluster reportedly showed fewer N-insertions in productive TCRs than the 666-donor mean, according to what a later analysis found.

A word on this clone: Antigen: not known.

This TCR was recovered from a woman aged 50 to 60 in good health and CMV-seronegative. This chain joins TRBV7-6 and TRBJ1-6; D uncertain. The sample comprised PBMCs. CDR3 region: CASSRRISDSPLHF. DNA of the CDR3: TGTGCCAGCAGCCGAAGAATAAGCGATTCACCCCTCCACTTT.